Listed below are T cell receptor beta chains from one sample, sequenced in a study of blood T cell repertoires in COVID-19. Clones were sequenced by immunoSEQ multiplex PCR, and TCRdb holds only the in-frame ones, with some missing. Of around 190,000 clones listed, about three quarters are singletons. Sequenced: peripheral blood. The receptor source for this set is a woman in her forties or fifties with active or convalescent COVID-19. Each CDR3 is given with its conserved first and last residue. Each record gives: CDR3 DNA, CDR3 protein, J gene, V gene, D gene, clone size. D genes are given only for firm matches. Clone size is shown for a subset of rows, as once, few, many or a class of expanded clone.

DNA: TGTGCCAGCATTCCCCACAGGTACACCGGGGAGCTGTTTTTT
CDR3: CASIPHRYTGELFF
J: TRBJ2-2
V: TRBV2
D: NA
size: NA

DNA: TGTGCCAGCTCCAGGGGTTCGGACACTGAAGCTTTCTTT
CDR3: CASSRGSDTEAFF
J: TRBJ1-1
V: TRBV28
D: NA
size: once

DNA: TGTGCCAGCAGCTTCGGGGAGAGCACCGGGGAGCTGTTTTTT
CDR3: CASSFGESTGELFF
J: TRBJ2-2
V: TRBV11-3
D: NA
size: NA

DNA: TGTGCCAGCAGCTCACGAGCGGGGTCTGAGCAGTTCTTC
CDR3: CASSSRAGSEQFF
J: TRBJ2-1
V: TRBV7-8
D: TRBD2
size: few

DNA: TGTGCCAGCTCACCAAATTCTAACTCTTACGAGCAGTACTTC
CDR3: CASSPNSNSYEQYF
J: TRBJ2-7
V: TRBV18
D: NA
size: few

DNA: TGTGCCAGCAGCTTCAGACAGGAGAACACTGAAGCTTTCTTT
CDR3: CASSFRQENTEAFF
J: TRBJ1-1
V: TRBV7-9
D: NA
size: NA

DNA: TGCGCCAGCAGCGGTACAGGGAATCCAACTAATGAAAAACTGTTTTTT
CDR3: CASSGTGNPTNEKLFF
J: TRBJ1-4
V: TRBV5-1
D: NA
size: NA

DNA: TGTGCCAGCAACGGACAGAGCTCTGGAAACACCATATATTTT
CDR3: CASNGQSSGNTIYF
J: TRBJ1-3
V: TRBV6-6
D: NA
size: NA

DNA: TGTGCCAGCAGCCCTCCGAAACTAGCGGGGGGGCCACTTGGCGAGCAGTACTTC
CDR3: CASSPPKLAGGPLGEQYF
J: TRBJ2-7
V: TRBV3-1/TRBV3-2
D: TRBD2
size: NA

DNA: TGTGCCAGCCGAAGACAGGGGGCGGACACTGAAGCTTTCTTT
CDR3: CASRRQGADTEAFF
J: TRBJ1-1
V: TRBV6-5
D: TRBD1
size: NA

DNA: TGTGCCAGCAGTGATGGCGGGACCCAAGAGACCCAGTACTTC
CDR3: CASSDGGTQETQYF
J: TRBJ2-5
V: TRBV6-1
D: NA
size: NA